This T cell receptor (beta chain) was obtained from a study of T cell responses to AZD1222 COVID-19 vaccine. Clones were read by immunoSEQ multiplex PCR, and TCRdb kept only the in-frame ones, dropping some. This sample has 75,000 to 100,000 clones, with 90% found just once. The sequenced sample was peripheral blood, obtained on day 0 of AZD1222 vaccination. This TCR derives from an adult in good health.

CDR3 protein: CASIPGGLLDTQYF. CDR3 sequence (DNA): TGTGCCAGCATCCCGGGGGGTTTACTAGATACGCAGTATTTT. The chain employs TRBV28 and TRBJ2-3; 7 nucleotides agree with TRBD2. The CDR3 totals 14 residues. Germline lookup yields CDR1 MDHEN and CDR2 SYDVKM. J was trimmed by 5 bases and V by 7 bases; bases with no gene match: 9.